What follows describes a single T cell receptor beta chain. Its specific antigen is unknown. The input lacks base qualities; no much larger clone sits a single base away. The data were taken from a study of beta chain features in type 1 diabetes (dated by TCRdb to between 2017 and 2018). About the investigation overall: Mean age, gender distribution, total cell number and subset yield did not differ between patients and healthy donors. A total of around 100 million sorted cells were examined across all samples, and RNA yield correlated strongly with the number of cells per subset. In the study, recently diagnosed type 1 diabetes patients and matched healthy donors were compared on the TCRB repertoires of their sorted circulating CD4+ T cell subsets. Naive and central memory subsets were obtained from all 30 or so donors, but regulatory and stem cell-like memory subsets were isolated from only 8 patients and 8 healthy donors.

A single peripheral blood draw of approximately 100 mL on average was collected from each donor into heparinised tubes. A BD FACSAria II and a panel including CD45RO, CCR7, CD25, CD127, CD95 and CD27 were used to sort naive, central memory, regulatory and stem cell-like memory CD4+ T cells. All sorted populations exceeded 98% purity. PBMCs were separated immediately by Lymphoprep density gradient centrifugation and were stained directly, without being cultured. So that batch effects would be minimized, each experiment stained and sorted samples in pairs, pairing one healthy donor with one patient. Reading the germline V gene gives CDR1 SGHTA and CDR2 FQGNSA. A distance of 14 bases separates the germline ends of V and J, which lose 6 bases and 1 base respectively. The CDR3 runs 15 residues from the cysteine to the phenylalanine. The read is trimmed to its CDR3 DNA, 45 bases read in frame from base 1.

The full study reports these points: PCR might favor shorter templates, but patient and control samples were amplified and corrected together, so any skew would affect both groups equally. Sequencing cDNA rather than genomic DNA could over-represent highly expressing activated cells, although activation and CD3 levels did not differ between groups. In all four CD4+ subsets, TCRB CDR3 length was moderately but significantly shorter in type 1 diabetes patients. Naive, central memory and regulatory TCRB repertoires appeared to be more similar among patients than among healthy donors. Because the HLA sub-analyses included only small numbers of individuals, any influence of HLA type on TCRB rearrangement was left unresolved. At VDJ recombination sites, patients with type 1 diabetes made fewer insertions and deleted more nucleotides, a pattern implying thymic rearrangement abnormalities.

The entire isolated RNA was reverse transcribed using the High Capacity cDNA Reverse Transcription Kit, and thus expressed TCRB transcripts were sequenced. Deep immunoSEQ sequencing was performed on naive, central memory and regulatory T cell samples, with an average of about 3.57 million total reads per sample. Sorted cells were lysed in RLT buffer and RNA was extracted with DNase-treated RNeasy Micro or Mini kits, depending on cell number. Each cell subset was processed on its own to prevent cross-contamination, while patient and healthy donor samples were processed together. TCRB sequences were amplified from cDNA with the immunoSEQ multiplex PCR, producing 87-bp fragments spanning the CDR3 region. The amplicons were sequenced using the Illumina HiSeq platform. Under the source paper's analysis protocol: Synthetic template baselines were used to correct PCR bias computationally, reads within Hamming distance 2 were collapsed, and singletons that could not be merged were discarded. Reads were aligned against IMGT to assign V, D and J genes, CDR3 length and insertions or deletions at six rearrangement sites. Within each subset, clonotype counts were normalized to sorted cell number, and only after that were true diversity and Gini coefficients computed with the tcR R package. Repertoire sharing was quantified using the overlap coefficient calculated on TCRB nucleotide sequences. Out-of-frame TCRB sequences from naive cells were analyzed as a proxy for the pre-selection repertoire. Entries here come from immuneACCESS through TCRdb and include only in-frame sequences with V and J called. Some clones fail to appear in such tables; in the studies checked, an unresolved V gene covers under half of the shortfall, and the cause of the remainder is unknown. That table gives V, J and clone size, and the DNA gave D and trimming. Within this sample are approximately 150,000 clones, with 8.5% to 12% of them counted one time only. The ten top clones hold 1% to 1.5% of the sample.

This receptor was identified in a young man in good health. The chain joins TRBV7-2 to TRBJ2-3, and perhaps TRBD1 as D gene, on 6 matching bases. What was sequenced was naive CD4+ T cells from blood. The cell subset or site tag for this specimen amounts to: true naive CD4+ T cells. The CDR3 loop reads CASRIQGHRTDTQYF. The DNA reads TGTGCCAGCAGAATCCAGGGACATCGCACAGATACGCAGTATTTT. With all but the CDR3 taken from the reference TRBV7-2 and TRBJ2-3 genes, the full variable domain is: GAGVSQSPSNKVTEKGKDVELRCDPISGHTALYWYRQSLGQGLEFLIYFQGNSAPDKSGLPSDRFSAERTGGSVSTLTIQRTQQEDSAVYLCASRIQGHRTDTQYFGPGTRLTVL.